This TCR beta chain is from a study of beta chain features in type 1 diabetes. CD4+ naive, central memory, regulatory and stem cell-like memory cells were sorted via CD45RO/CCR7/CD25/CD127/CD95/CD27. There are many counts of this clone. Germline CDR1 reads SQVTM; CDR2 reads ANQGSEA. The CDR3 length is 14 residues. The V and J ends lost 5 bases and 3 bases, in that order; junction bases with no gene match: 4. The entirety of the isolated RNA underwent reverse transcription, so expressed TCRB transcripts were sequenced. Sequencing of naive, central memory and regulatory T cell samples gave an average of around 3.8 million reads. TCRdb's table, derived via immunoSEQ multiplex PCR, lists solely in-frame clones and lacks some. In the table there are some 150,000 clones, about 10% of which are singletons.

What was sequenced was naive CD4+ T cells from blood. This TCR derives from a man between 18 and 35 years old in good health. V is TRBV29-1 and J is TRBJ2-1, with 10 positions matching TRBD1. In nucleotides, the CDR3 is TGCAGCGTTTGGGGACAGGGGAACTACAATGAGCAGTTCTTC. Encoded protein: CSVWGQGNYNEQFF.